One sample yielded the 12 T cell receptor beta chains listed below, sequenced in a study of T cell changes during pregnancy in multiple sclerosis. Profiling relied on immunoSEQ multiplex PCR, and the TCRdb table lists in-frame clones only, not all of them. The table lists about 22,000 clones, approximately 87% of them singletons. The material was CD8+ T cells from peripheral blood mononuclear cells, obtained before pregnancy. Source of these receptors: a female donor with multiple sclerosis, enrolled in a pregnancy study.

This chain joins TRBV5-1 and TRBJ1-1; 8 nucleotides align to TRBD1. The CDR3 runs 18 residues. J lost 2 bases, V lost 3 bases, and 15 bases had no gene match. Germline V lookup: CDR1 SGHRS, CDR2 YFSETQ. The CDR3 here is CASSSGQGLVLENTEAFF. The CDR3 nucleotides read TGCGCCAGCAGCTCAGGACAGGGCCTGGTTCTAGAAAACACTGAAGCTTTCTTT.

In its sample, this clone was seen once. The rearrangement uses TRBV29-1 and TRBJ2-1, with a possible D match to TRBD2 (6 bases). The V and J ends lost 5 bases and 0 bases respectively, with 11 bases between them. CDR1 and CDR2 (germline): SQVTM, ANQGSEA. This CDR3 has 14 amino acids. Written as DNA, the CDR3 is TGCAGCGTTCCCCGGGAGAACTCCTACAATGAGCAGTTCTTC. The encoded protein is CSVPRENSYNEQFF.

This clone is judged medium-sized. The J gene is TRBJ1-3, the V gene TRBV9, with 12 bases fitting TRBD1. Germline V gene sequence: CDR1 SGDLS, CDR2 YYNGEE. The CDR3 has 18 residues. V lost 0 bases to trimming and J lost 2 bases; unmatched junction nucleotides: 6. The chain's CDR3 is CASSVGDGTGGPGNTIYF. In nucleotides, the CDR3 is TGTGCCAGCAGCGTAGGAGACGGGACAGGGGGCCCTGGAAACACCATATATTTT.

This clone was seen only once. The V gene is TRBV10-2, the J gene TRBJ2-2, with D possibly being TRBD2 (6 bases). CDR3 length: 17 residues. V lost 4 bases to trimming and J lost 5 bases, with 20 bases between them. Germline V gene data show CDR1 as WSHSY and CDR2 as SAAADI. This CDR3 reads CASSGRDLGDRTGELFF. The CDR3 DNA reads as TGCGCCAGCAGTGGGAGGGACCTCGGGGATAGGACCGGGGAGCTGTTTTTT.

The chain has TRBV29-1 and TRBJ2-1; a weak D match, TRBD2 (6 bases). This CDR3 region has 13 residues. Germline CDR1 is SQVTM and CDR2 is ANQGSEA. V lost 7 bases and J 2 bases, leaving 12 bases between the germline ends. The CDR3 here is CSASGRAYNEQFF. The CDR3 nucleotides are TGCAGCGCATCCGGGAGAGCCTACAATGAGCAGTTCTTC.

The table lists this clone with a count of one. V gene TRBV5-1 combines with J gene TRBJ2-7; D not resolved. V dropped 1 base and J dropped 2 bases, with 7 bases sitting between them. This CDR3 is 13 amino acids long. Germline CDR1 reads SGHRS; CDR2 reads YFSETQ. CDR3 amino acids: CASSLNRAYEQYF. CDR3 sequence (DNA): TGCGCCAGCAGCTTGAACAGAGCCTACGAGCAGTACTTC.

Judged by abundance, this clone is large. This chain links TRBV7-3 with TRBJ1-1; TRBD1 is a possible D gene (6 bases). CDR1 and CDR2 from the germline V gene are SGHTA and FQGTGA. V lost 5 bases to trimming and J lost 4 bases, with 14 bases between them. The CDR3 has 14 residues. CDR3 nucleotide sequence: TGTGCCAGCAGCCCCGGTCTGGGGGCCACTGAAGCTTTCTTT. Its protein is CASSPGLGATEAFF.

The CDR3 loop reads CASSLDFGQGVGGEQFF. The CDR3 region has the DNA TGTGCCAGCAGCTTAGACTTCGGGCAGGGGGTCGGTGGTGAGCAGTTCTTC. The J gene is TRBJ2-1, the V gene TRBV7-2; the match to TRBD1 covers 7 bases. This CDR3 has 17 amino acids. Losses at the gene ends were 1 base for V and 9 bases for J; bases not matched to a gene: 15. Germline loops: CDR1 SGHTA, CDR2 FQGNSA.

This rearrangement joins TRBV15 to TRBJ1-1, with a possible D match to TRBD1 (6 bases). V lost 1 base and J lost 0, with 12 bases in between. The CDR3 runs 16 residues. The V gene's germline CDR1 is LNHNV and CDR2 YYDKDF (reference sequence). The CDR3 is CATSRGAGEMNTEAFF. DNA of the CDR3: TGTGCCACCAGCAGAGGGGCAGGGGAGATGAACACTGAAGCTTTCTTT.

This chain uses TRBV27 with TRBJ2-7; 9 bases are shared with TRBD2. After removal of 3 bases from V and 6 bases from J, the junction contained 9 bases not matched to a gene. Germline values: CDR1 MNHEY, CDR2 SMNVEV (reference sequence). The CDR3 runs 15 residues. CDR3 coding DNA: TGTGCCAGCAGTTTTCTTCCGGCGGGAGGGTCCGAGCAGTACTTC. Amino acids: CASSFLPAGGSEQYF.

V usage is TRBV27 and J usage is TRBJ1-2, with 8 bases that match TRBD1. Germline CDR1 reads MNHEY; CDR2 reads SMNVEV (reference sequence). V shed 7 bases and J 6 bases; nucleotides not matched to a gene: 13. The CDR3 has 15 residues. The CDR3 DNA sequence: TGTGCCAGCACCCCCGGACAGGGTTTATATAATGGCTACACCTTC. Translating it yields CASTPGQGLYNGYTF.

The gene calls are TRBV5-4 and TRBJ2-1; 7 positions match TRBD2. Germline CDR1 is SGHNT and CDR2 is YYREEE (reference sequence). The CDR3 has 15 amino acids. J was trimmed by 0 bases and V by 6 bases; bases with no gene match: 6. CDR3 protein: CASTTSWRSYNEQFF. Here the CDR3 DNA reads TGTGCCAGCACGACTAGCTGGCGCTCCTACAATGAGCAGTTCTTC.